The present entry profiles one T cell receptor beta chain with its context. Its matching antigen is unknown. The data were obtained in a study of response to subunit inactivated influenza vaccine. Study-wide findings and caveats: The authors suggested that few new T cells are recruited per seasonal influenza vaccination.

The CDR3 extends over 13 amino acids. V lost 7 bases and J 1 base, leaving 10 bases between the germline ends. TCRdb re-called the RT-PCR reads through MiXCR, storing one row per CDR3 protein. The sample carries hundreds of thousands of distinct CDR3 sequences, 7.5% to 8.5% recorded once. The chain uses TRBV12-3 or TRBV12-4 and TRBJ1-1; TRBD1 might be the D (5 bases). The receptor's source is a man between 50 and 69 years old who received an inactivated influenza vaccine. Sequenced here: PBMCs from blood, sampled roughly 24 months after vaccination. CDR3 in amino acids: CASKLQENTEAFF. The CDR3 DNA is TGTGCCAGCAAGTTACAGGAGAACACTGAAGCTTTCTTT.